This T cell receptor (beta chain) was identified in a study of cytomegalovirus exposure and HLA in healthy donors. Germline values: CDR1 MGHRA, CDR2 YSYEKL. The CDR3 is 16 amino acids. Trimming pared 4 bases from V and 5 bases from J, leaving 17 bases between. This clone was counted only a few times. Its antigen is unknown. Amplification used 60 Vbeta primers and 13 Jbeta primers. The data were produced by immunoSEQ multiplex PCR, yet TCRdb's version contains in-frame clones alone and is incomplete. The table shows about 170,000 clones, with approximately 71% occurring only once. Study conclusions and caveats: The study carried out a later analysis of TCR beta sequences. It associated around 17,000 of them with specific HLA alleles at a false discovery rate of 0.05. Available immune exposure information was restricted to CMV serostatus only.

V usage is TRBV4-1 and J usage is TRBJ1-4; D remains unclear. The source is a woman aged 18-35 years in good health and CMV-seropositive. The sequenced material came from PBMCs. The DNA for the CDR3 is TGCGCCAGCAGCCCCCGTTTCGGGAGTGGGAATGAAAAACTGTTTTTT. It encodes CASSPRFGSGNEKLFF.